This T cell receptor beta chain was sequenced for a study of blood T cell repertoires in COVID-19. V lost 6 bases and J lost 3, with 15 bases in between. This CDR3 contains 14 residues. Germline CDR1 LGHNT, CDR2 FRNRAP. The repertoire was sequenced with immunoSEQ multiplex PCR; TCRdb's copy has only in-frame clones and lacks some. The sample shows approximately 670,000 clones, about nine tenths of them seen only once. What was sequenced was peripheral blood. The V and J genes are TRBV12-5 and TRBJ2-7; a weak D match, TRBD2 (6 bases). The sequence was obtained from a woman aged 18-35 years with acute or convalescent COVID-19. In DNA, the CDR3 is TGTGCTAGTGGCCTCAGCGGGTCTCACTACGAGCAGTACTTC. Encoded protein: CASGLSGSHYEQYF.